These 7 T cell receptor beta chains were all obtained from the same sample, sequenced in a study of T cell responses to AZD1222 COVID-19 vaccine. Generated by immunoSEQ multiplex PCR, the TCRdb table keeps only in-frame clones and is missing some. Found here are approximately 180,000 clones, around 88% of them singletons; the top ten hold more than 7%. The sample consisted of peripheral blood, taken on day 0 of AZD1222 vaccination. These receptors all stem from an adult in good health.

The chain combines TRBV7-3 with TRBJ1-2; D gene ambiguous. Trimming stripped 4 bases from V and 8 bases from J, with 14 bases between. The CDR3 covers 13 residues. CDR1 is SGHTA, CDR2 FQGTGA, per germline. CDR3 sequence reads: CASSSGPHGGYTF. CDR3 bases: TGTGCCAGCAGCTCTGGCCCTCATGGGGGCTACACCTTC.

The CDR3 DNA follows: TGTGCCAGCAGCTTGCGGCAGGGCGGTGAAAAACTGTTTTTT. It is translated as CASSLRQGGEKLFF. The chain combines TRBV7-9 with TRBJ1-4, with TRBD1 as a possible D gene (5 bases). The germline V gene encodes CDR1 SEHNR and CDR2 FQNEAQ (reference sequence). V was clipped by 3 bases and J by 7 bases, with 12 bases between them. The length of the CDR3 is 14 residues.

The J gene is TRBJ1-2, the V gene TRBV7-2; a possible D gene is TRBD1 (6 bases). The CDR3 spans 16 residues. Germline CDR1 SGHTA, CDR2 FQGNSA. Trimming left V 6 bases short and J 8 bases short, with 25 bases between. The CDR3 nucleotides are TGTGCCAGCAGTTTTTTATACAGGGAAATACCTCGCGGCTACACCTTC. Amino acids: CASSFLYREIPRGYTF.

The CDR3, as DNA: TGTGCCAGCAGCCCACCTGCCAGGGGGCCTGAAAAACTGTTTTTT. Its translation is CASSPPARGPEKLFF. The rearrangement uses TRBV3-1 (or the pseudogene TRBV3-2) and TRBJ1-4, with TRBD1 matching 8 bases. J gave up 7 bases and V 4 bases, and 8 bases lay outside the gene matches. This CDR3 comprises 15 residues. Germline V gene sequence: CDR1 LGHDT, CDR2 YNNKEL (reference sequence).

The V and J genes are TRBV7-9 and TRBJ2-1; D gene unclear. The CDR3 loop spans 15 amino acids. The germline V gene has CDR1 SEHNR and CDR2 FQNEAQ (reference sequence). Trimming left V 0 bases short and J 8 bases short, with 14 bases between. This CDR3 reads CASSLALGPSDEQFF. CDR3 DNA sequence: TGTGCCAGCAGCTTAGCCCTTGGGCCGAGCGATGAGCAGTTCTTC.

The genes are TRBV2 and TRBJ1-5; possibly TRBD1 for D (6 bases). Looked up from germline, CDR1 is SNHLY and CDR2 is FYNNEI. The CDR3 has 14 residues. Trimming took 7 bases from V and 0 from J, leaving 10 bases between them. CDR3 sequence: CASKGGDSNQPQHF. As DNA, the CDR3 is TGTGCCAGCAAGGGGGGGGATAGCAATCAGCCCCAGCATTTT.

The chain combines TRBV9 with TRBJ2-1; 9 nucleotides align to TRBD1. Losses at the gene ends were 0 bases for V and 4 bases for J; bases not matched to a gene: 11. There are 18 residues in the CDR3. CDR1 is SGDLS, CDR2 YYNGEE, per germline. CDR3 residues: CASSVGTPGQGRYNEQFF. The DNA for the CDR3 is TGTGCCAGCAGCGTAGGGACCCCGGGACAGGGAAGGTACAATGAGCAGTTCTTC.